Shown below are 16 T cell receptor beta chains from a single sample sequenced in a study of cytomegalovirus exposure and HLA in healthy donors. Sequencing used immunoSEQ multiplex PCR; TCRdb keeps in-frame clones, though not all of them. The repertoire holds some 130,000 clones, with 85% to 90% as singletons. Sample: PBMCs. The receptors were gathered from a woman aged 18-29 years in good health and CMV-seropositive.

The gene calls are TRBV25-1 and TRBJ2-3, with D unclear. From germline, CDR1 is MGHDK and CDR2 SYGVNS. Trimming shortened V by 3 bases and J by 2 bases, and 9 bases separated the two germline ends. CDR3 size: 14 residues. DNA for the CDR3: TGTGCCAGCAGTGAGGTGATAGACACAGATACGCAGTATTTT. Translation: CASSEVIDTDTQYF.

The rearrangement links TRBV9 to TRBJ1-2; D not certain. CDR3 length: 14 residues. Germline loops: CDR1 SGDLS, CDR2 YYNGEE. Between the trimmed V and J ends, which lost 0 bases and 3 bases, there was a span of 9 bases. The CDR3, as DNA: TGTGCCAGCAGCGTAGAGGTGGGCTACTATGGCTACACCTTC. Protein: CASSVEVGYYGYTF. Drawing the rest from reference TRBV9 and TRBJ1-2, the complete variable domain is DSGVTQTPKHLITATGQRVTLRCSPRSGDLSVYWYQQSLDQGLQFLIQYYNGEERAKGNILERFSAQQFPDLHSELNLSSLELGDSALYFCASSVEVGYYGYTFGSGTRLTVV.

This sequence joins TRBV13 and TRBJ1-1, with D maybe TRBD1 (5 bases). The CDR3 sequence is 15 residues long. The V end lost 5 bases, the J end lost 0 bases, and 13 bases lay between the germline ends. The germline V gene encodes CDR1 PRHDT and CDR2 FYEKMQ (reference sequence). The DNA for the CDR3 is TGTGCCAGCAGCCCCCGAGAGACAGTGAACACTGAAGCTTTCTTT. Protein: CASSPRETVNTEAFF.

The V call is TRBV2, the J call TRBJ1-6; D is possibly TRBD1 (5 bases). This CDR3 spans 11 amino acids. Between the trimmed V and J ends, which lost 3 bases and 12 bases, there was a span of 6 bases. The germline V gene encodes CDR1 SNHLY and CDR2 FYNNEI. DNA of the CDR3: TGTGCCAGCAGTGAGGGGGGACCCCTCCACTTT. Protein: CASSEGGPLHF.

This sequence joins TRBV28 and TRBJ2-1; D may be TRBD1 (6 bases). This CDR3 region has 16 residues. With 5 bases removed from V and 5 bases from J, the gap between germline ends came to 19 bases. CDR1 and CDR2 (germline): MDHEN, SYDVKM. CDR3 DNA sequence: TGTGCCAGCAGTCCCGGACAGAAGAGGTCTAACAATGAGCAGTTCTTC. It yields the protein CASSPGQKRSNNEQFF.

The rearrangement links TRBV6-5 to TRBJ1-2; no definite D call. Trimming stripped 6 bases from V and 8 bases from J, with 13 bases between. The CDR3 loop spans 12 amino acids. The germline gives CDR1 MNHEY, CDR2 SVGAGI. The CDR3 region is CASSPSGDGYTF. In nucleotides, the CDR3 is TGTGCCAGCAGCCCGTCGGGTGACGGCTACACCTTC.

CDR3 nucleotide sequence: TGTGCCACCCGTAGGGGTTGGGCGGGGGGAACGAATGAGCAGTTCTTC. This translates into CATRRGWAGGTNEQFF. This sequence joins TRBV7-3 and TRBJ2-1, with TRBD2 identical over 8 bases. The germline V gene encodes CDR1 SGHTA and CDR2 FQGTGA. V shed 10 bases, J shed 7 bases, and the junction held 18 bases outside the gene matches. The length of the CDR3 is 16 residues.

The V and J genes are TRBV7-3 and TRBJ2-6, with a weak D call TRBD1 (6 bases). The CDR3 totals 16 residues. Germline V CDR1 and CDR2: SGHTA, FQGTGA. The V gene lost 2 bases and the J gene lost 2 bases, with 10 bases spanning the gap. The CDR3: CASSLGSGAGANVLTF. CDR3 nucleotides: TGTGCCAGCAGCTTAGGGTCAGGGGCTGGGGCCAACGTCCTGACTTTC.

This clone occurred once. The chain joins TRBV2 to TRBJ1-4, with no clear D. CDR3 size: 13 residues. The germline V gene encodes CDR1 SNHLY and CDR2 FYNNEI. CDR3 amino acids: CASSPSLNEKLFF. The CDR3, as DNA: TGTGCGAGCTCCCCGTCCCTTAATGAAAAACTGTTTTTT.

This clone has just one count. Other DNA variants within this sample encode the same CDR3. The chain couples TRBV5-1 to TRBJ2-3, with D tentatively TRBD2 (5 bases). The germline CDR1 and CDR2 sequences are SGHRS and YFSETQ. Trimming took 2 bases from V and 0 from J, leaving 10 bases between them. The CDR3 is 15 residues long. This chain's CDR3 is CASSLTGDSTDTQYF. The DNA for the CDR3 is TGCGCCAGCAGCTTAACCGGGGATAGCACAGATACGCAGTATTTT. Filled out from reference TRBV5-1 and TRBJ2-3, the complete variable domain reads KAGVTQTPRYLIKTRGQQVTLSCSPISGHRSVSWYQQTPGQGLQFLFEYFSETQRNKGNFPGRFSGRQFSNSRSEMNVSTLELGDSALYLCASSLTGDSTDTQYFGPGTRLTVL.

The V call is TRBV5-1, the J call TRBJ2-7, with 7 nucleotides matching TRBD2. V dropped 7 bases and J dropped 0; count of bases not matched to a gene: 7. CDR3 length equals 14 residues. CDR1 SGHRS and CDR2 YFSETQ come from the germline V gene. As DNA, the CDR3 is TGCGCCAGCGGCCCCGGCGGGAGCTCCTACGAGCAGTACTTC. Translating gives CASGPGGSSYEQYF.

Note on this clone: Other DNA sequences in this specimen translate into the identical CDR3. This rearrangement joins TRBV9 to TRBJ2-7; 7 bases are a match to TRBD2. The V gene end was trimmed by 0 bases and the J gene end by 4 bases; junction bases not matched to a gene: 4. The germline V gene has CDR1 SGDLS and CDR2 YYNGEE. The CDR3 length is 14 residues. In nucleotides, the CDR3 is TGTGCCAGCAGCGTAGGCGGGAGCTCTTACGAGCAGTACTTC. Protein product: CASSVGGSSYEQYF.

V and J are TRBV6-5 and TRBJ1-2; 7 positions agree with TRBD1. Germline V lookup: CDR1 MNHEY, CDR2 SVGAGI. The CDR3 spans 13 residues. Trimming cost V 7 bases and J 4 bases; bases outside gene matches: 6. In DNA form, the CDR3 reads TGTGCCAGCACCCCCGACAGGGTCTATGGCTACACCTTC. Translated: CASTPDRVYGYTF.

The rearrangement uses TRBV4-1 and TRBJ2-7; D unclear. CDR1 and CDR2 from the germline V gene are MGHRA and YSYEKL. The V gene lost 4 bases and the J gene lost 3 bases, with 13 bases spanning the gap. CDR3 length equals 14 residues. The CDR3 DNA follows: TGCGCCAGCAGCCCGTACCCAGGTCACTACGAGCAGTACTTC. Protein product: CASSPYPGHYEQYF.

A note on this clone: At one end the junction does not follow the germline gene, possibly because of a read error. The chain carries TRBV27 and TRBJ2-7; tentative D call: TRBD1 (6 bases). CDR1 and CDR2 (germline): MNHEY, SMNVEV (reference sequence). The CDR3 loop spans 13 amino acids. The CDR3, as DNA: TGTGCCAGCAGTTTAGCCACAGGGAATGTCTTAAACTTC. Encoded protein: CASSLATGNVLNF.

This chain uses TRBV9 with TRBJ1-6; D may be TRBD1 (6 bases). Germline values: CDR1 SGDLS, CDR2 YYNGEE. Trimming took 4 bases from V and 7 from J, leaving 15 bases between them. The length of the CDR3 is 15 residues. The CDR3 here is CASSYYRDPNSPLHF. As DNA, the CDR3 is TGTGCCAGCAGCTATTACAGGGACCCAAATTCACCCCTCCACTTT.